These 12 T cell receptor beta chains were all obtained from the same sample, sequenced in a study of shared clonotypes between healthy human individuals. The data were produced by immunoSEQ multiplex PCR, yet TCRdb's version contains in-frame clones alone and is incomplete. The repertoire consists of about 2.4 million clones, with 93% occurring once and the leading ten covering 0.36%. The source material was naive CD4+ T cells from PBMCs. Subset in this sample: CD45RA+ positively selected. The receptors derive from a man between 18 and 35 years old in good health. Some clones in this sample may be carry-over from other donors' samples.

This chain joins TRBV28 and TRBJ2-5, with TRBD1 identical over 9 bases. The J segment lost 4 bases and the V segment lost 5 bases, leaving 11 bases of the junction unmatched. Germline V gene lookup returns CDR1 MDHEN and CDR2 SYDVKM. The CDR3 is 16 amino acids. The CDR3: CASSPSGTGKRETQYF. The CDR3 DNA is TGTGCCAGCAGTCCCTCGGGGACAGGGAAGAGAGAGACCCAGTACTTC.

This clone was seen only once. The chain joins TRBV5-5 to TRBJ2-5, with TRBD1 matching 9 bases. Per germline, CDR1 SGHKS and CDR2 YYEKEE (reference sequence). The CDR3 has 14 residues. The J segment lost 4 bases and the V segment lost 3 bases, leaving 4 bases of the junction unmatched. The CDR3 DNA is TGTGCCAGCAGCTGGGGGGACAGGGTAGAGACCCAGTACTTC. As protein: CASSWGDRVETQYF. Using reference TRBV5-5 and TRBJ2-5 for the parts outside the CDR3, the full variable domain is DAGVTQSPTHLIKTRGQQVTLRCSPISGHKSVSWYQQVLGQGPQFIFQYYEKEERGRGNFPDRFSARQFPNYSSELNVNALLLGDSALYLCASSWGDRVETQYFGPGTRLLVL.

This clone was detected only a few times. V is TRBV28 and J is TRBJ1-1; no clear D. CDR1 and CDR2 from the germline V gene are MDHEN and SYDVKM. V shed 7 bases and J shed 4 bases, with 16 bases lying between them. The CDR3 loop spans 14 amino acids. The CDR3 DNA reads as TGTGCCAGCATCAAGGGATCAGGCCGCACTGAAGCTTTCTTT. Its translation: CASIKGSGRTEAFF. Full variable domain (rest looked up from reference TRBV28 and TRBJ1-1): DVKVTQSSRYLVKRTGEKVFLECVQDMDHENMFWYRQDPGLGLRLIYFSYDVKMKEKGDIPEGYSVSREKKERFSLILESASTNQTSMYLCASIKGSGRTEAFFGQGTRLTVV.

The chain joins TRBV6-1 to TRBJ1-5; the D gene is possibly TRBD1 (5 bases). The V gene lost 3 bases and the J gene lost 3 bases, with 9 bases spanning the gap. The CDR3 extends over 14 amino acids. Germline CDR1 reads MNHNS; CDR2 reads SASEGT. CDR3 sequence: CASSDTGANQPQHF. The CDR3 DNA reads TGTGCCAGCAGTGACACTGGGGCCAATCAGCCCCAGCATTTT.

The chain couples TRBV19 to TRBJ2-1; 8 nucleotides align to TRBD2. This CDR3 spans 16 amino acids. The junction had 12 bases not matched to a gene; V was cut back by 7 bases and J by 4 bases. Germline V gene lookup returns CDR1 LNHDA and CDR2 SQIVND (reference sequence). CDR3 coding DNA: TGTGCCAGTACCCCCCTCGGGCGGGAGGATTACAATGAGCAGTTCTTC. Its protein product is CASTPLGREDYNEQFF.

Here the CDR3 DNA reads TGTGCCAGCAGCAATTCGGGACTAGCGGGAGGGCCAGACGAGCAGTACTTC. Translation: CASSNSGLAGGPDEQYF. V and J are TRBV21-1 and TRBJ2-7; the table names TRBD2, a call not compared with the DNA. TRBV21-1 is reported as a pseudogene. The CDR3 contains 17 residues.

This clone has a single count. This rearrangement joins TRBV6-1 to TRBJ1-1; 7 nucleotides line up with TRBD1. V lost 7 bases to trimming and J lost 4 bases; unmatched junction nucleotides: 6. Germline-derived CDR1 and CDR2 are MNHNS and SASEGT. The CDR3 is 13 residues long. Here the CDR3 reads CASIDRVGTEAFF. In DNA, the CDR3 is TGTGCCAGCATAGACAGGGTAGGCACTGAAGCTTTCTTT.

DNA for the CDR3: TGTGCCAGCAGTCGCCGACTACCAGGCCAGTACTTC. Its translation: CASSRRLPGQYF. The chain has TRBV2 and TRBJ2-5; D possibly corresponds to TRBD2 (5 bases). Germline-derived CDR1 and CDR2 are SNHLY and FYNNEI. V gave up 5 bases and J gave up 10 bases, with 14 bases separating them. The CDR3 is 12 amino acids.

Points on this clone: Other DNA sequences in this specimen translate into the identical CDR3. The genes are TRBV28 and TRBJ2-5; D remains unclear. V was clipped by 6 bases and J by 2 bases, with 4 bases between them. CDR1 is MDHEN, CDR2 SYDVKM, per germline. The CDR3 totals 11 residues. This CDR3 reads CASRTQETQYF. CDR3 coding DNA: TGTGCCAGCAGAACTCAAGAGACCCAGTACTTC.

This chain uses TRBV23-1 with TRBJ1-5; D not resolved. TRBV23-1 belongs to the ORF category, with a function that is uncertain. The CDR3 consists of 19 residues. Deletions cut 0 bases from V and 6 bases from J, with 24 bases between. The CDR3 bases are TGCGCCAGCAGTCAATCGATACGTGGCGGGGTTATAGCGTCTCAGCCCCAGCATTTT. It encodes CASSQSIRGGVIASQPQHF.

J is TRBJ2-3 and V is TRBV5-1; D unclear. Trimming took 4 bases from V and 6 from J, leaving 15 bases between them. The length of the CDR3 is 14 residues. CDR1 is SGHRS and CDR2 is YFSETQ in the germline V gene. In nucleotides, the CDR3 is TGCGCCAGCAGCCTCCAAGACCCCCCGGATACGCAGTATTTT. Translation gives CASSLQDPPDTQYF. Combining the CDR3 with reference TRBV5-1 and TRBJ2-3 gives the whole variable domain KAGVTQTPRYLIKTRGQQVTLSCSPISGHRSVSWYQQTPGQGLQFLFEYFSETQRNKGNFPGRFSGRQFSNSRSEMNVSTLELGDSALYLCASSLQDPPDTQYFGPGTRLTVL.

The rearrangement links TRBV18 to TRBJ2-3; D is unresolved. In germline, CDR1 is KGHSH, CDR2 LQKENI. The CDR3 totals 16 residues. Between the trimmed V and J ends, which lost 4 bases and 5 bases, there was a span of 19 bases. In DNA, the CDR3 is TGTGCCAGCTCACTAGACTTGCAGCAGGCAGGAGATACGCAGTATTTT. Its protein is CASSLDLQQAGDTQYF.